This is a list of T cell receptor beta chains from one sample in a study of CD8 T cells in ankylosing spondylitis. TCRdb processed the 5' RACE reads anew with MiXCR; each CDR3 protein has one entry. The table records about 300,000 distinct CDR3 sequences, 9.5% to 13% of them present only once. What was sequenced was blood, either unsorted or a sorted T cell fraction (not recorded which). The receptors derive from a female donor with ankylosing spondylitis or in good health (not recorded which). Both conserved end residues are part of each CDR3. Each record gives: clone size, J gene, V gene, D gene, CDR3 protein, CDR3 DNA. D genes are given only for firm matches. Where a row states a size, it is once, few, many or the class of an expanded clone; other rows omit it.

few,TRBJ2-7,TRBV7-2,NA,CASSLEGGYEQYF,TGTGCCAGCAGCTTAGAGGGGGGCTACGAGCAGTACTTC
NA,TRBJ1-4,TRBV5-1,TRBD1,CASSLAPTGANEKLFF,TGCGCCAGCAGCTTGGCGCCGACAGGGGCTAATGAAAAACTGTTTTTT
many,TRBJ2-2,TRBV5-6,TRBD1,CASSRGPNTGELFF,TGTGCCAGCAGCAGGGGGCCTAACACCGGGGAGCTGTTTTTT
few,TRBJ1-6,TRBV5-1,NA,CASSLEGHQNSPLHF,TGCGCCAGCAGCTTGGAGGGACATCAAAATTCACCCCTCCACTTT
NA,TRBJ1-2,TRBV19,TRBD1,CASSYPGQAIYGYTF,TGTGCCAGTAGTTACCCGGGACAGGCAATCTATGGCTACACCTTC
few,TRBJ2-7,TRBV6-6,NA,CAGSRDTSGEQYF,TGTGCCGGCTCCCGGGACACCTCTGGCGAGCAGTACTTC
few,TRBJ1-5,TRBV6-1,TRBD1,CASSGPGQGNQPQHF,TGTGCCAGCAGTGGTCCGGGACAGGGTAATCAGCCCCAGCATTTT
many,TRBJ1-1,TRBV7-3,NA,CASSLRADENTEAFF,TGTGCCAGCAGCCTCAGGGCGGATGAGAACACTGAAGCTTTCTTT
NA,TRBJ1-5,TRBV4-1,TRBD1,CASSQGWDRDGNQPQHF,TGCGCCAGCAGCCAAGGATGGGACAGGGATGGCAATCAGCCCCAGCATTTT
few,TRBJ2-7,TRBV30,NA,CAWSKGTYEQYF,TGTGCCTGGAGTAAAGGAACCTACGAGCAGTACTTC
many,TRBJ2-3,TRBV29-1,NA,CSVKVETGKDTQYF,TGCAGCGTTAAAGTGGAAACAGGGAAGGATACGCAGTATTTT
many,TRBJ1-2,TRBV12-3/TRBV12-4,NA,CASSLSRGLSMGGYTF,TGTGCCAGCAGTTTAAGCAGGGGATTGTCTATGGGGGGCTACACCTTC
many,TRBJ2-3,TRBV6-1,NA,CASSPEGLDTDTQYF,TGTGCCAGCAGCCCTGAGGGACTGGACACAGATACGCAGTATTTT
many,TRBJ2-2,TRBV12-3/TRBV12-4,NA,CASSLGLPAGELFF,TGTGCCAGCAGTTTAGGACTTCCAGCCGGGGAGCTGTTTTTT
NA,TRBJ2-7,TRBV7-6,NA,CASSLGQEISYEQYF,TGTGCCAGCAGCTTAGGACAGGAGATCTCCTACGAGCAGTACTTC
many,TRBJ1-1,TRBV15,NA,CATSRDFGTEAFF,TGTGCCACCAGCAGAGATTTTGGCACTGAAGCTTTCTTT
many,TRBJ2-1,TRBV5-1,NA,CASSLFEGTSYNEQFF,TGCGCCAGCAGCTTGTTCGAGGGCACCTCCTACAATGAGCAGTTCTTC
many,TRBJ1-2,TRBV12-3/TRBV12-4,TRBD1,CASSRGTDYGYTF,TGTGCCAGCAGTAGAGGGACAGACTATGGCTACACCTTC
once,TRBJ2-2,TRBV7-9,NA,CASSLFVKATGELFF,TGTGCCAGCAGCTTATTCGTCAAAGCGACCGGGGAGCTGTTTTTT
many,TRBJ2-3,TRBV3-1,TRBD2,CASSQDLAGSTDTQYF,TGTGCCAGCAGCCAAGACCTAGCGGGAAGCACAGATACGCAGTATTTT
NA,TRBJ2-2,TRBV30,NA,CAWKGTNTGELFF,TGTGCCTGGAAAGGAACGAACACCGGGGAGCTGTTTTTT
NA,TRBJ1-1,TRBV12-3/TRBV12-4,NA,CASSSVRGTEAFF,TGTGCCAGCAGCTCAGTTAGGGGCACTGAAGCTTTCTTT
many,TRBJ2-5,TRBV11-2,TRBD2,CASSAGGLLAGVTETQYF,TGTGCCAGCAGCGCAGGAGGACTGCTAGCGGGAGTTACAGAGACCCAGTACTTC
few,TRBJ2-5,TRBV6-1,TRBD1,CASSRQGSETQYF,TGTGCCAGCAGTAGACAGGGGTCGGAGACCCAGTACTTC
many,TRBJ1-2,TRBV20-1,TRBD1,CSAIDDRVAYGYTF,TGCAGTGCTATAGACGACAGGGTCGCCTATGGCTACACCTTC
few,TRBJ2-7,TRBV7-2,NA,CASHSQAAYEQYF,TGTGCCAGCCACAGTCAGGCAGCATACGAGCAGTACTTC
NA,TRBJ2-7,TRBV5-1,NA,CASSLNSYASYEQYF,TGCGCCAGCAGCTTGAACAGTTATGCTTCCTACGAGCAGTACTTC
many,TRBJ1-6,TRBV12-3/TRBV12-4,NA,CASSFRGGDSPLHF,TGTGCCAGCAGTTTCCGCGGCGGAGATTCACCCCTCCACTTT
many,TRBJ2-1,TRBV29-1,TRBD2,CSVEGLAGGYNEQFF,TGCAGCGTTGAAGGACTAGCGGGAGGGTACAATGAGCAGTTCTTC
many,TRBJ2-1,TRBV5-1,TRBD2,CASSLAGGAGNEQFF,TGCGCCAGCAGCTTGGCCGGCGGAGCGGGGAATGAGCAGTTCTTC
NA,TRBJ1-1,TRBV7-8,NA,CASSPRPQGRMNTEAFF,TGTGCCAGCAGCCCGCGACCGCAAGGACGGATGAACACTGAAGCTTTCTTT
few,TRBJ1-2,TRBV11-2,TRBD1,CASSETQGAQGYTF,TGTGCCAGCAGCGAGACCCAGGGGGCGCAAGGCTACACCTTC
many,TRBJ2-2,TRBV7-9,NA,CASSLARGNTGELFF,TGTGCCAGCAGCTTAGCCAGGGGGAACACCGGGGAGCTGTTTTTT
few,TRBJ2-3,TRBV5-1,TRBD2,CASTPSGRAPSTDTQYF,TGCGCCAGCACTCCTAGCGGGAGGGCCCCGAGCACAGATACGCAGTATTTT
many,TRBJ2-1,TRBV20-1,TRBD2,CSAISGRGYNEQFF,TGCAGTGCTATTAGCGGGAGGGGATACAATGAGCAGTTCTTC
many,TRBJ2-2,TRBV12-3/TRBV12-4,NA,CASSLEVSGNTGELFF,TGTGCCAGCAGTTTGGAAGTTAGCGGGAACACCGGGGAGCTGTTTTTT
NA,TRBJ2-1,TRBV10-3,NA,CAISESKVGATLNEQFF,TGTGCCATCAGTGAGTCGAAGGTGGGGGCAACCCTCAATGAGCAGTTCTTC
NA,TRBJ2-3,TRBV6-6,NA,CATLVTDTQYF,TGTGCCACCCTAGTGACAGATACGCAGTATTTT
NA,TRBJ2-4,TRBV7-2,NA,CASSPGGPLAKNIQYF,TGTGCCAGCAGCCCCGGCGGCCCTCTAGCCAAAAACATTCAGTACTTC
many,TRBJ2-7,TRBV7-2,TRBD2,CASISRVTSGGFHEQYF,TGTGCCAGTATAAGTCGGGTGACTAGCGGGGGGTTCCACGAGCAGTACTTC
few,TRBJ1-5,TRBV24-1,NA,CATSERRSPSNQPQHF,TGTGCCACCAGTGAGCGAAGGAGCCCCAGCAATCAGCCCCAGCATTTT
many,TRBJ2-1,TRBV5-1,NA,CASSLAQPDNEQFF,TGCGCCAGCAGCTTGGCTCAGCCGGACAATGAGCAGTTCTTC
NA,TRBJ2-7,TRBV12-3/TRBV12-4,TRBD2,CASSPGLAGNYEQYF,TGTGCCAGCAGCCCTGGACTAGCGGGGAACTACGAGCAGTACTTC
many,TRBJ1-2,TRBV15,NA,CATSRRGYYGYTF,TGTGCCACCAGCAGAAGGGGTTATTATGGCTACACCTTC
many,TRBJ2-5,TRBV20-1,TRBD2,CSARISGGAPETQYF,TGCAGTGCTAGAATTAGCGGGGGGGCCCCAGAGACCCAGTACTTC